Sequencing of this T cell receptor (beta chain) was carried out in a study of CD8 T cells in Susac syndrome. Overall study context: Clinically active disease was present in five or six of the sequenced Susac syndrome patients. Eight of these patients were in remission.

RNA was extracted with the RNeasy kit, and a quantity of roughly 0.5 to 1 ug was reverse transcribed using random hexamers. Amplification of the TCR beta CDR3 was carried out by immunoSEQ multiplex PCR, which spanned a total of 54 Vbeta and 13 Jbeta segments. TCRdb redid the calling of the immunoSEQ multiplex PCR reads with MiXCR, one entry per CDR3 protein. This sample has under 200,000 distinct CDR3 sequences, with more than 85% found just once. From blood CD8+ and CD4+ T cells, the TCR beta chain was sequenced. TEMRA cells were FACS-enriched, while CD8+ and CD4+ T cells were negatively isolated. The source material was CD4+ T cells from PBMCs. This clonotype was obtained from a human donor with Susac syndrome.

The CDR3 here is CASSLVRGAWPLQGRETQYF. The CDR3, as DNA: TGTGCCAGCAGCTTAGTCAGGGGGGCCTGGCCCTTACAGGGGCGGGAGACCCAGTACTTC. This chain joins TRBV11-2 and TRBJ2-5; tentatively, D is TRBD1 (7 bases). Trimming removed 1 base from V and 5 bases from J, with 29 bases in between. The V gene's germline CDR1 is SGHAT and CDR2 FQNNGV. CDR3 length: 20 residues.